What follows are 30 T cell receptor beta chains derived from one specimen sequenced in a study of Tregs in tolerant kidney transplant recipients. Assay: immunoSEQ multiplex PCR; the TCRdb copy retains only in-frame clones and omits some. The table lists 85,000 to 90,000 clones, around 90% of them singletons. Sequenced sample: CD8+ T cells from blood. These receptors all stem from a human donor in good health.

This clone came up once. An end of the junction differs from the germline gene, which may be a read error. The rearrangement links TRBV11-2 to TRBJ2-7, with a weak D call TRBD2 (6 bases). Germline lookup yields CDR1 SGHAT and CDR2 FQNNGV. The CDR3 is 12 residues long. CDR3 residues: CASSLADYEQYF. CDR3 DNA sequence: TGTGCCAGCAGTTTAGCGGACTACGAGCAGTACTTC. The entire variable domain, with the rest obtained from reference TRBV11-2 and TRBJ2-7, is as follows: EAGVAQSPRYKIIEKRQSVAFWCNPISGHATLYWYQQILGQGPKLLIQFQNNGVVDDSQLPKDRFSAERLKGVDSTLKIQPAKLEDSAVYLCASSLADYEQYFGPGTRLTVT.

The rearrangement joins TRBV6-1 to TRBJ2-1, with 12 bases aligning to TRBD2. The CDR3 sequence is 15 residues long. V gave up 6 bases and J gave up 10 bases; unmatched junction bases: 10. Per the germline V gene, CDR1 is MNHNS and CDR2 is SASEGT. CDR3 nucleotides: TGTGCCAGCAGAACCGGGACTAGCGGGTTTTGGGAGCAGTTCTTC. Residues: CASRTGTSGFWEQFF.

The gene calls are TRBV4-1 and TRBJ2-7, with no clear D. Trimming pared 0 bases from V and 7 bases from J, leaving 16 bases between. CDR1 and CDR2 (germline): MGHRA, YSYEKL. CDR3 length equals 15 residues. CDR3 sequence: CASSQDNSNQGEQYF. The CDR3 DNA sequence: TGCGCCAGCAGCCAAGATAATAGCAACCAAGGGGAGCAGTACTTC.

The gene calls are TRBV6-5 and TRBJ2-7; D tentatively reads TRBD1 or TRBD2 (6 bases each). V dropped 6 bases and J dropped 3 bases, with 15 bases sitting between them. The CDR3 spans 14 residues. Germline V gene data show CDR1 as MNHEY and CDR2 as SVGAGI. The CDR3 loop is CASSFLGGGYEQYF. The CDR3 nucleotides read TGTGCCAGCAGCTTTCTAGGGGGAGGCTACGAGCAGTACTTC.

The rearrangement links TRBV5-4 to TRBJ2-5; 8 bases match TRBD2. Germline assignment: CDR1 SGHNT and CDR2 YYREEE (reference sequence). Trimming took 4 bases from V and 3 from J; bases not matched to a gene: 5. The CDR3 runs to 14 residues. The CDR3: CASSPGGLEETQYF. CDR3 nucleotide sequence: TGTGCCAGCAGCCCGGGGGGGTTAGAAGAGACCCAGTACTTC. Combining the CDR3 with reference TRBV5-4 and TRBJ2-5 gives the whole variable domain ETGVTQSPTHLIKTRGQQVTLRCSSQSGHNTVSWYQQALGQGPQFIFQYYREEENGRGNFPPRFSGLQFPNYSSELNVNALELDDSALYLCASSPGGLEETQYFGPGTRLLVL.

The DNA of the CDR3 is TGTGCCAGCAGCCTGGGACTAGCTAACACAGATACGCAGTATTTT. It codes for CASSLGLANTDTQYF. V and J are TRBV9 and TRBJ2-3, with 9 bases lining up with TRBD2. From germline, CDR1 is SGDLS and CDR2 YYNGEE. This CDR3 comprises 15 residues. After removal of 4 bases from V and 2 bases from J, the junction contained 5 bases not matched to a gene.

This rearrangement joins TRBV9 to TRBJ2-3, with 9 bases matching TRBD2. Germline-derived CDR1 and CDR2 are SGDLS and YYNGEE. V was clipped by 4 bases and J by 3 bases; unmatched bases: 12. The CDR3 spans 17 residues. The DNA of the CDR3 is TGTGCCAGCAGCCCCCGCGGGGGGGCCCTGGGAACAGATACGCAGTATTTT. Encoded protein: CASSPRGGALGTDTQYF.

V and J are TRBV30 and TRBJ2-5, with D tentatively TRBD1 (6 bases). Trimming stripped 3 bases from V and 0 bases from J, with 14 bases between. The germline V gene has CDR1 GTSNPN and CDR2 SVGIG (reference sequence). The CDR3 extends over 15 amino acids. The DNA for the CDR3 is TGTGCCTGGAGGGGAGACAGGAGCTACCAAGAGACCCAGTACTTC. This gives the protein CAWRGDRSYQETQYF.

The V call is TRBV9, the J call TRBJ1-1; D remains ambiguous. CDR1 is SGDLS and CDR2 is YYNGEE in the germline V gene. The CDR3 loop spans 14 amino acids. V dropped 4 bases and J dropped 4 bases, with 14 bases sitting between them. For the CDR3, the DNA is TGTGCCAGCAGCCCAAAAACCACGGGCACTGAAGCTTTCTTT. Translated, it gives CASSPKTTGTEAFF.

The rearrangement joins TRBV13 to TRBJ1-5; perhaps TRBD1 as D (5 bases). The germline CDR1 and CDR2 sequences are PRHDT and FYEKMQ (reference sequence). This CDR3 contains 15 residues. V lost 0 bases, J lost 4 bases, and 10 bases lay in between. The CDR3 sequence: CASSLGLAGNQPQHF. CDR3 coding DNA: TGTGCCAGCAGCTTAGGCCTGGCAGGGAATCAGCCCCAGCATTTT.

J is TRBJ1-2 and V is TRBV6-5; maybe TRBD1 (5 bases). CDR1 is MNHEY and CDR2 is SVGAGI in the germline V gene. V was pared by 6 bases and J by 7 bases, with 15 bases between. This CDR3 spans 13 amino acids. CDR3 region: CASRADGGAGYTF. DNA of the CDR3: TGTGCCAGCAGAGCGGACGGAGGGGCTGGCTACACCTTC.

The V gene is TRBV30, the J gene TRBJ2-7, with 8 bases matching TRBD2. V gave up 1 base and J gave up 0 bases; unmatched junction bases: 5. The CDR3 consists of 15 residues. The V gene's germline CDR1 is GTSNPN and CDR2 SVGIG (reference sequence). The chain's CDR3 is CAWSAPAGDSYEQYF. CDR3 nucleotides: TGTGCCTGGAGTGCCCCAGCGGGAGACTCCTACGAGCAGTACTTC.

V is TRBV9 and J is TRBJ2-5; 9 bases line up with TRBD2. Germline V gene sequence: CDR1 SGDLS, CDR2 YYNGEE. Trimming cost V 0 bases and J 3 bases; bases outside gene matches: 12. This CDR3 contains 18 residues. The CDR3 sequence is CASSVEPYFIAGEETQYF. As DNA, the CDR3 is TGTGCCAGCAGCGTAGAACCTTATTTCATAGCGGGAGAAGAGACCCAGTACTTC.

The chain combines TRBV6-4 with TRBJ1-2; D unclear. Per the germline V gene, CDR1 is MRHNA and CDR2 is SNTAGT. V gave up 5 bases and J gave up 4 bases, with 5 bases separating them. This CDR3 has 11 residues. The CDR3 nucleotides are TGTGCCAGCAGTCCCGGCTATGGCTACACCTTC. Encoded protein: CASSPGYGYTF.

The chain carries TRBV2 and TRBJ2-7; D ambiguous. The V gene's germline CDR1 is SNHLY and CDR2 FYNNEI. V was shortened by 7 bases and J by 0 bases, with 13 bases between the two germline ends. The CDR3 has 14 amino acids. CDR3 coding DNA: TGTGCCAGCAAGGCCGGCTCCAGCTCCTACGAGCAGTACTTC. Its translation: CASKAGSSSYEQYF.

This sequence joins TRBV2 and TRBJ1-1; unclear D gene. The V end lost 11 bases, the J end lost 6 bases, and 13 bases lay between the germline ends. This CDR3 is 11 amino acids long. Germline V lookup: CDR1 SNHLY, CDR2 FYNNEI. CDR3 DNA sequence: TGTGCCGGTCTGAATGGGGCTGAAGCTTTCTTT. As protein: CAGLNGAEAFF.

This chain links TRBV5-8 with TRBJ2-6, with D unresolved. V lost 4 bases and J lost 2, with 13 bases in between. Germline V gene sequence: CDR1 SGHTS, CDR2 YDEGEE. The CDR3 is 16 residues long. CDR3 loop: CASSQEDQAGANVLTF. The CDR3 coding sequence is TGTGCCAGCAGCCAAGAGGATCAGGCTGGGGCCAACGTCCTGACTTTC.

V usage is TRBV6-5 and J usage is TRBJ1-1; D may be TRBD1 (6 bases). Trimming removed 0 bases from V and 2 bases from J, with 13 bases in between. The germline gives CDR1 MNHEY, CDR2 SVGAGI. This CDR3 region has 16 residues. The DNA for the CDR3 is TGTGCCAGCAGTTACTCGATTGGGGGCAGCAACACTGAAGCTTTCTTT. Its translation: CASSYSIGGSNTEAFF.

The rearrangement joins TRBV30 to TRBJ2-3; 11 positions agree with TRBD1. Germline V gene sequence: CDR1 GTSNPN, CDR2 SVGIG (reference sequence). V lost 3 bases, J lost 4 bases, and 12 bases stayed unmatched. The CDR3 is 17 residues long. The CDR3 spells CAWRGPRDRGRADTQYF. CDR3 nucleotides: TGTGCCTGGAGAGGGCCTCGGGACAGGGGGAGAGCAGATACGCAGTATTTT.

J is TRBJ2-7 and V is TRBV11-2; no firm D call. V was clipped by 1 base and J by 0 bases, with 19 bases between them. The CDR3 has 18 residues. Germline lookup yields CDR1 SGHAT and CDR2 FQNNGV. The CDR3 protein is CASSLGFSHPSSSYEQYF. CDR3 in DNA: TGTGCCAGCAGCTTAGGATTTTCCCACCCTTCCTCCTCCTACGAGCAGTACTTC.

The chain uses TRBV5-4 and TRBJ2-3; TRBD2 might be the D (5 bases). V dropped 2 bases and J dropped 4 bases, with 5 bases sitting between them. There are 12 residues in the CDR3. The germline CDR1 and CDR2 sequences are SGHNT and YYREEE (reference sequence). The CDR3 is CASSFGADTQYF. CDR3 DNA sequence: TGTGCCAGCAGCTTCGGGGCAGATACGCAGTATTTT.

The J gene is TRBJ2-7, the V gene TRBV7-9, with unresolved D. V was shortened by 0 bases and J by 3 bases, with 3 bases between the two germline ends. Germline assignment: CDR1 SEHNR and CDR2 FQNEAQ (reference sequence). The CDR3 extends over 12 amino acids. This CDR3 reads CASSLALYEQYF. For the CDR3, the DNA is TGTGCCAGCAGCTTAGCCCTCTACGAGCAGTACTTC.

V and J are TRBV11-3 and TRBJ2-2, with 11 bases aligning to TRBD2. CDR1 SGHNT and CDR2 YENEEA come from the germline V gene. V was clipped by 0 bases and J by 3 bases; unmatched bases: 3. The length of the CDR3 is 17 residues. DNA for the CDR3: TGTGCCAGCAGCTTAGATGAGGGACTAGCGGACACCGGGGAGCTGTTTTTT. This gives the protein CASSLDEGLADTGELFF.

The table lists this clone with a count of one. This sequence joins TRBV2 and TRBJ2-7, with no clear D. There are 12 residues in the CDR3. Trimming shortened V by 1 base and J by 7 bases, and 8 bases separated the two germline ends. CDR1 and CDR2 from the germline V gene are SNHLY and FYNNEI. CDR3 nucleotide sequence: TGTGCCAGCAGTGAAGGGGCTCCGGAGCAGTACTTC. As protein: CASSEGAPEQYF.

This chain connects TRBV13 to TRBJ1-4; D may be TRBD1 (5 bases). This CDR3 spans 15 amino acids. The germline CDR1 and CDR2 sequences are PRHDT and FYEKMQ (reference sequence). Trimming cost V 2 bases and J 7 bases, with 14 bases left between them. CDR3 loop: CASSLYAQGGEKLFF. CDR3 DNA: TGTGCCAGCAGCTTATATGCGCAGGGAGGTGAAAAACTGTTTTTT.

CDR3: CASSEANRVYEQYF. The CDR3 DNA is TGTGCCAGCAGTGAAGCTAACAGGGTTTACGAGCAGTACTTC. This sequence joins TRBV2 and TRBJ2-7, with a tentative D call TRBD1 (6 bases). Germline assignment: CDR1 SNHLY and CDR2 FYNNEI. This CDR3 contains 14 residues. Trimming removed 0 bases at V and 4 bases at J, with 10 bases between.

This chain joins TRBV29-1 and TRBJ1-2; D is undetermined. The CDR3 is made up of 11 amino acids. Germline V gene lookup returns CDR1 SQVTM and CDR2 ANQGSEA. V dropped 0 bases and J dropped 5 bases, with 4 bases sitting between them. The CDR3 region is CSVEDLYGYTF. CDR3 sequence (DNA): TGCAGCGTTGAAGACCTTTATGGCTACACCTTC.

This rearrangement joins TRBV19 to TRBJ2-1, with 7 bases lining up with TRBD1. Germline loops: CDR1 LNHDA, CDR2 SQIVND (reference sequence). The V and J ends lost 6 bases and 4 bases, in that order; junction bases with no gene match: 9. This CDR3 has 15 residues. This chain's CDR3 is CASSKIGTDYNEQFF. CDR3 sequence (DNA): TGTGCCAGTAGCAAGATTGGGACAGATTACAATGAGCAGTTCTTC. Filled out from reference TRBV19 and TRBJ2-1, the complete variable domain reads DGGITQSPKYLFRKEGQNVTLSCEQNLNHDAMYWYRQDPGQGLRLIYYSQIVNDFQKGDIAEGYSVSREKKESFPLTVTSAQKNPTAFYLCASSKIGTDYNEQFFGPGTRLTVL.

This chain links TRBV11-3 with TRBJ1-5, with unresolved D. The CDR3 contains 11 residues. Germline V CDR1 and CDR2: SGHNT, YENEEA. V was trimmed by 2 bases and J by 5 bases, leaving 1 base between them. The chain's CDR3 is CASSLHQPQHF. CDR3 bases: TGTGCCAGCAGCTTACATCAGCCCCAGCATTTT.

V gene TRBV19 combines with J gene TRBJ1-4; no clear D. Germline CDR1 and CDR2: LNHDA and SQIVND (reference sequence). The CDR3 sequence is 14 residues long. V dropped 4 bases and J dropped 3 bases, with 9 bases sitting between them. CDR3 in DNA: TGTGCCAGTAGTAGCTTGGACTCTAATGAAAAACTGTTTTTT. It translates to CASSSLDSNEKLFF.